This TCR beta chain was sequenced during a study of T-cell memory formation after mild COVID-19. V lost 0 bases to trimming and J lost 7 bases, with 12 bases between them. CDR1 is LGHNA, CDR2 YSLEER, per germline. The CDR3 totals 14 residues. In TCRdb, the 5' RACE reads were re-called with MiXCR into one record per CDR3 protein. The data hold some 120,000 distinct CDR3 sequences, with roughly 15% observed a single time. Study-wide results and limits: Several responding clones turned up in pre-infection memory, indicating that cross-reactive memory may have taken part. Whereas later expanders leaned CD4+, clones contracting day 15 to 85 showed a balanced CD4/CD8 makeup. CD4+ contracting clones were found mainly in CM and EM, and CD8+ ones in EMRA.

Comments on this clonotype: What it binds is not known.

The origin of this receptor is an adult woman who had mild COVID-19 (a few samples of this study predate the infection). Cell type and time point are not known. The sequencing sample was made of PBMCs or a T cell subset sorted from them (not recorded which). The chain links TRBV4-3 to TRBJ1-1; D is unclear. CDR3 nucleotides: TGCGCCAGCAGCCAAGATTTGGAACCGCGTGAAGCTTTCTTT. It codes for CASSQDLEPREAFF.